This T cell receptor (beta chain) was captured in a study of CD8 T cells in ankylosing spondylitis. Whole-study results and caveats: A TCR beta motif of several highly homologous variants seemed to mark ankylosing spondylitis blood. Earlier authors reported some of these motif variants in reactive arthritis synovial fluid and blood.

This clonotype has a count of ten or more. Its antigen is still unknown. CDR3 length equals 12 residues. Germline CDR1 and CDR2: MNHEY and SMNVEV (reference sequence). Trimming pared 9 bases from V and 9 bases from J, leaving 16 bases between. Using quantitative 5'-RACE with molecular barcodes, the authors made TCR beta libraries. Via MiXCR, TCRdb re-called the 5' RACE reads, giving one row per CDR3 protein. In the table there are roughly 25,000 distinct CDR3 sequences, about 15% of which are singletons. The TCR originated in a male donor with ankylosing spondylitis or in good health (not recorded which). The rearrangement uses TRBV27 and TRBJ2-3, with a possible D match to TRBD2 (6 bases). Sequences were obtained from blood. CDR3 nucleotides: TGTGCCAGTAGAGGAACGGGGGTCACGCAGTATTTT. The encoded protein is CASRGTGVTQYF.